These T cell receptor beta chains were read from a single sample in a study of cytomegalovirus exposure and HLA in healthy donors. The repertoire was sequenced with immunoSEQ multiplex PCR; TCRdb's copy has only in-frame clones and lacks some. Among over 150,000 clones listed, roughly 84% were seen once. The specimen was PBMCs. These receptors were collected from a girl aged 2-10 years in good health and CMV-seropositive. Each CDR3 is given with its conserved first and last residue. D genes are given only for firm matches. Where a row states a size, it is once, few, many or the class of an expanded clone; other rows omit it.

>.|TRBJ1-2|TRBV14|15|.
CASSQRRGFNYGYTF
TGTGCCAGCAGCCAACGGCGGGGATTTAACTATGGCTACACCTTC
>.|TRBJ1-1|TRBV11-2|13|few
CASSLQLNTEAFF
TGTGCCAGCAGCCTACAGTTGAACACTGAAGCTTTCTTT
>TRBD1|TRBJ1-1|TRBV4-1|18|.
CASSHLRDRGLGSTEAFF
TGCGCCAGCAGCCACCTTAGGGACAGGGGTCTTGGGAGCACTGAAGCTTTCTTT
>TRBD1|TRBJ2-7|TRBV7-9|16|.
CASSSSIRQGNYEQYF
TGTGCCAGCAGCTCTTCGATACGACAGGGAAACTACGAGCAGTACTTC
>.|TRBJ2-6|TRBV9|21|.
CASSGDKFQGQTSSGANVLTF
TGTGCCAGCAGCGGGGACAAATTTCAGGGACAGACTAGCTCTGGGGCCAACGTCCTGACTTTC
>.|TRBJ1-1|TRBV11-2|14|.
CASSLAMFTGEAFF
TGTGCCAGCAGCTTAGCCATGTTCACCGGTGAAGCTTTCTTT
>.|TRBJ2-5|TRBV12-5|15|.
CASGLGGGHQETQYF
TGTGCTAGTGGTTTGGGAGGGGGACATCAAGAGACCCAGTACTTC
>.|TRBJ1-1|TRBV13|15|.
CASSHTRVGNTEAFF
TGTGCCAGCAGTCACACCAGGGTTGGGAACACTGAAGCTTTCTTT
>TRBD2|TRBJ2-3|TRBV25-1|17|.
CASSEISRGGWGDTQYF
TGTGCCAGCAGTGAGATTAGCCGGGGGGGATGGGGAGATACGCAGTATTTT
>TRBD1|TRBJ2-2|TRBV7-3|15|.
CASSSRQGATGELFF
TGTGCCAGCAGCTCTCGACAGGGGGCCACCGGGGAGCTGTTTTTT
>TRBD1|TRBJ2-1|TRBV5-1|15|.
CASSAGQGRIGEQFF
TGCGCCAGCAGCGCGGGACAGGGAAGGATCGGTGAGCAGTTCTTC
>TRBD2|TRBJ2-7|TRBV19|15|.
CASSIGSGNAYEQYF
TGTGCCAGTAGTATCGGGAGCGGGAATGCCTACGAGCAGTACTTC
>.|TRBJ1-5|TRBV6-5|13|.
CATGTGSNQPQHF
TGTGCCACCGGCACCGGGAGCAATCAGCCCCAGCATTTT
>.|TRBJ2-3|TRBV5-4|14|.
CASSLTGYTDTQYF
TGTGCCAGCAGCTTGACAGGGTACACAGATACGCAGTATTTT
>TRBD1|TRBJ1-2|TRBV11-1|14|.
CASSSTGAPYGYTF
TGTGCCAGCAGCTCAACAGGGGCCCCCTATGGCTACACCTTC
>TRBD2|TRBJ2-2|TRBV4-2|16|.
CASSPETSGRTGELFF
TGTGCCAGCAGCCCCGAGACTAGCGGGAGGACCGGGGAGCTGTTTTTT
>TRBD1|TRBJ1-4|TRBV7-2|14|.
CASSRTGWGEKLFF
TGTGCCAGCAGCAGGACAGGATGGGGGGAAAAACTGTTTTTT
>TRBD1|TRBJ2-3|TRBV30|11|.
CAWRRQGTQYF
TGTGCCTGGAGAAGACAGGGTACGCAGTATTTT
>.|TRBJ2-1|TRBV7-2|18|.
CASSLPRGFDGPYNEQFF
TGTGCCAGCAGCTTACCCAGGGGCTTTGACGGGCCTTACAATGAGCAGTTCTTC
>.|TRBJ1-1|TRBV6-1|15|.
CASTPLVRGNTEAFF
TGTGCCAGCACCCCCTTGGTGCGCGGGAACACTGAAGCTTTCTTT
>TRBD1|TRBJ1-1|TRBV5-4|15|.
CASSLNAGGNTEAFF
TGTGCCAGCAGCTTGAATGCAGGGGGGAACACTGAAGCTTTCTTT
>TRBD2|TRBJ2-1|TRBV19|15|.
CASSIGTSGANEQFF
TGTGCCAGTAGTATCGGGACTAGCGGGGCGAATGAGCAGTTCTTC
>.|TRBJ2-3|TRBV5-1|15|.
CASNGGEFGTDTQYF
TGCGCCAGCAACGGAGGGGAGTTTGGCACAGATACGCAGTATTTT
>.|TRBJ2-5|TRBV6-1|15|.
CASSDGIRGEETQYF
TGTGCCAGCAGTGATGGGATCAGGGGAGAAGAGACCCAGTACTTC
>.|TRBJ2-1|TRBV7-9|11|.
CASSILGEQFF
TGTGCCAGCAGCATACTAGGTGAGCAGTTCTTC
>.|TRBJ1-1|TRBV5-1|13|.
CASRRGVFTEAFF
TGCGCCAGCCGCCGGGGTGTCTTCACTGAAGCTTTCTTT
>.|TRBJ1-1|TRBV7-2|13|.
CASSLWDMTEAFF
TGTGCCAGCAGCTTATGGGACATGACTGAAGCTTTCTTT
>TRBD1|TRBJ1-3|TRBV14|15|few
CASSLPGTAGNTIYF
TGTGCCAGCAGCCTTCCCGGGACAGCCGGAAACACCATATATTTT
>.|TRBJ2-2|TRBV11-3|14|.
CATPGGPDTGELLF
TGTGCCACCCCGGGGGGCCCGGACACCGGGGAGCTGCTTTTT
>TRBD2|TRBJ2-3|TRBV5-1|15|.
CASSLEGGSTDTQYF
TGCGCCAGCAGCTTGGAGGGCGGGAGTACAGATACGCAGTATTTT
>TRBD2|TRBJ2-5|TRBV2|16|.
CASKWEWSGNQETQYF
TGTGCCAGCAAATGGGAGTGGAGCGGGAACCAAGAGACCCAGTACTTC
>.|TRBJ1-4|TRBV19|14|.
CASSIDQVSVILFF
TGTGCCAGTAGTATAGATCAGGTTTCGGTCATACTGTTTTTT
>TRBD1|TRBJ2-7|TRBV19|15|.
CASSLNRGLFNEQYF
TGTGCCAGTAGCCTAAACAGGGGGCTTTTTAACGAGCAGTACTTC
>.|TRBJ1-1|TRBV6-1|16|.
CASSEIRGLTNTEAFF
TGTGCCAGCAGTGAAATCAGGGGTCTTACGAACACTGAAGCTTTCTTT
>.|TRBJ1-3|TRBV4-1|18|.
CASSPSRTPLISGNTIYF
TGCGCCAGCAGCCCTTCGCGGACACCACTCATCTCTGGAAACACCATATATTTT
>TRBD1|TRBJ1-1|TRBV5-1|16|.
CASSFSRQGGNTEAFF
TGCGCCAGCAGCTTCAGTCGACAGGGAGGAAACACTGAAGCTTTCTTT
>.|TRBJ2-1|TRBV6-4|15|few
CASSEEAAANNEQFF
TGTGCCAGCAGTGAGGAAGCTGCGGCCAACAATGAGCAGTTCTTC